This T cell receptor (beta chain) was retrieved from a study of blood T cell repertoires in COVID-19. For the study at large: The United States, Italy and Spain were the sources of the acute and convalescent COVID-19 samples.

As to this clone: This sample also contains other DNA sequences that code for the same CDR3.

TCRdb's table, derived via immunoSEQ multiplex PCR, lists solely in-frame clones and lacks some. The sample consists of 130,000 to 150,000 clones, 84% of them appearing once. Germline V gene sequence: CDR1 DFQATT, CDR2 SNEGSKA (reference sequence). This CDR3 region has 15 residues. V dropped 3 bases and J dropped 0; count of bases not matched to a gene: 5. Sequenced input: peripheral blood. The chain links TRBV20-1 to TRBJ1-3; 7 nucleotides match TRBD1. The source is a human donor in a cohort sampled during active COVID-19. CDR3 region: CSASGQGGSGNTIYF. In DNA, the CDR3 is TGCAGTGCTAGTGGGCAGGGGGGCTCTGGAAACACCATATATTTT.